This T cell receptor (beta chain) emerged from a study of human T cells and chemical hapten exposure. Time point meaning: pre-sensitization, week 0. Treatment: therapeutic diphenylcyclopropenone sensitization with weekly scalp DPC. TCRdb itself ran the RACE reads through MiXCR, one entry per CDR3 protein. The sample contains 150,000 to 200,000 distinct CDR3 sequences, around 30% of which appear only once. The ends were cut back, 0 bases at V and 2 bases at J, with 8 bases in the middle. Germline lookup yields CDR1 SGHRS and CDR2 YFSETQ. The CDR3 sequence is 14 residues long. The receptor comes from a woman aged 30 to 39 with alopecia areata. Some clones in this sample may be carry-over from other donors' samples. The specimen comprised whole blood, sampled in connection with sensitization to the hapten diphenylcyclopropenone (DPC). This chain uses TRBV5-1 with TRBJ2-5; unclear D gene. CDR3 amino acids: CASSLEGRQETQYF. CDR3 bases: TGCGCCAGCAGCTTGGAAGGGCGGCAAGAGACCCAGTACTTC. The full variable domain, its missing parts supplied by reference TRBV5-1 and TRBJ2-5, is KAGVTQTPRYLIKTRGQQVTLSCSPISGHRSVSWYQQTPGQGLQFLFEYFSETQRNKGNFPGRFSGRQFSNSRSEMNVSTLELGDSALYLCASSLEGRQETQYFGPGTRLLVL.